These 28 T cell receptor beta chains originate from one sample sequenced in a study of early T cells in non-severe SARS-CoV-2 infection. Each CDR3 protein is one row after TCRdb ran MiXCR on the 5' RACE reads. The repertoire holds roughly 100,000 distinct CDR3 sequences, with around 14% as singletons. The sequenced sample was whole blood. The receptors originated from an adult who was a healthcare worker with PCR-confirmed SARS-CoV-2 infection or an uninfected control (not recorded which).

This clonotype was picked up many times. The V and J genes are TRBV7-6 and TRBJ2-7; D unclear. Trimming cost V 5 bases and J 0 bases, with 5 bases left between them. The length of the CDR3 is 12 residues. Germline-derived CDR1 and CDR2 are SGHVS and FNYEAQ. CDR3 DNA: TGTGCCAGCAGCGGTAGCTCCTACGAGCAGTACTTC. Amino acid sequence: CASSGSSYEQYF.

Judged by abundance, this clonotype is medium-sized. V usage is TRBV7-9 and J usage is TRBJ1-3; D may be TRBD1 (5 bases). The germline V and J ends were trimmed by 5 bases and 0 bases, with 14 bases remaining between them. Germline lookup yields CDR1 SEHNR and CDR2 FQNEAQ (reference sequence). This CDR3 is 16 amino acids long. CDR3 nucleotide sequence: TGTGCCAGCAGCCCGGGACGTCACACCTCTGGAAACACCATATATTTT. It is translated as CASSPGRHTSGNTIYF. The full variable domain, rest sourced from reference TRBV7-9 and TRBJ1-3, is DTGVSQNPRHKITKRGQNVTFRCDPISEHNRLYWYRQTLGQGPEFLTYFQNEAQLEKSRLLSDRFSAERPKGSFSTLEIQRTEQGDSAMYLCASSPGRHTSGNTIYFGEGSWLTVV.

This clonotype was counted at least ten times. The chain carries TRBV7-9 and TRBJ1-5; the D is unclear. The V and J ends lost 2 bases and 7 bases respectively, with 12 bases between them. Germline V lookup: CDR1 SEHNR, CDR2 FQNEAQ (reference sequence). The CDR3 runs to 14 residues. As DNA, the CDR3 is TGTGCCAGCAGCTTACCTGGAGGGAACCAGCCCCAGCATTTT. Amino acids: CASSLPGGNQPQHF.

The genes are TRBV20-1 and TRBJ1-1; TRBD1 aligns across 7 bases. Germline CDR1 DFQATT, CDR2 SNEGSKA (reference sequence). This CDR3 is 14 amino acids long. The ends lost 4 bases at V and 4 bases at J; junction bases unmatched: 9. The CDR3 coding sequence is TGCAGTGCTAAGAGGGGAGACAGGGTCACTGAAGCTTTCTTT. Its translation is CSAKRGDRVTEAFF.

This chain joins TRBV27 and TRBJ1-2, with D uncertain. The germline CDR1 and CDR2 sequences are MNHEY and SMNVEV (reference sequence). The CDR3 is 15 amino acids. V gave up 6 bases and J gave up 3 bases, with 17 bases separating them. CDR3 DNA sequence: TGTGCCAGCAGCCCCGGCGGTGGGCCCGACTATGGCTACACCTTC. This sequence encodes CASSPGGGPDYGYTF.

This rearrangement joins TRBV20-1 to TRBJ2-1, with D perhaps TRBD2 (6 bases). The CDR3 runs 13 residues. Germline V gene sequence: CDR1 DFQATT, CDR2 SNEGSKA (reference sequence). The CDR3 sequence is CRVRDSHYNEQFF. CDR3 nucleotide sequence: TGCAGGGTACGGGACTCCCACTACAATGAGCAGTTCTTC.

This clonotype was counted ten times or more. Germline and junction disagree at one end, which may indicate a read error. The chain has TRBV7-9 and TRBJ2-3; D might be TRBD1 (6 bases). The V gene's germline CDR1 is SEHNR and CDR2 FQNEAQ (reference sequence). The CDR3 is 12 residues long. The CDR3 loop is CASSARTDKQYF. The CDR3 bases are TGTGCCAGCAGCGCCCGGACAGATAAGCAGTATTTT.

As concerns this clonotype: A single base separates this from a much larger clone, so it may be a read error. V gene TRBV12-3 or TRBV12-4 combines with J gene TRBJ1-3; a possible D gene is TRBD1 (5 bases). The CDR3 length is 12 residues. The DNA for the CDR3 is TGTGCCAGCAGTTTCGGGGCGACGACCATACATTTT. It is translated as CASSFGATTIHF.

The chain is built from TRBV20-1 and TRBJ2-3; D possibly corresponds to TRBD1 (6 bases). Deletions cut 1 base from V and 8 bases from J, with 16 bases between. Germline-derived CDR1 and CDR2 are DFQATT and SNEGSKA (reference sequence). CDR3 length equals 14 residues. CDR3 amino acids: CSARAPQGRGTQYF. The CDR3, as DNA: TGCAGTGCTAGAGCTCCGCAGGGGCGCGGTACGCAGTATTTT.

The chain combines TRBV4-1 with TRBJ1-5; D ambiguous. Per germline, CDR1 MGHRA and CDR2 YSYEKL. Trimming took off 1 base at V and 7 bases at J, with 20 bases between the two ends. The CDR3 is 17 amino acids. DNA of the CDR3: TGCGCCAGCAGCCAAGGATTTGTCGGGGTTCCTCAACAGCCCCAGCATTTT. As protein: CASSQGFVGVPQQPQHF.

V gene TRBV30 combines with J gene TRBJ1-5; 8 nucleotides line up with TRBD1. Unmatched junction bases numbered 9, after V lost 2 bases and J lost 6 bases. The CDR3 length is 15 residues. Germline-derived CDR1 and CDR2 are GTSNPN and SVGIG (reference sequence). The CDR3 here is CAWSFGTGLIQPQHF. CDR3 sequence (DNA): TGTGCCTGGAGTTTCGGGACAGGTCTGATTCAGCCCCAGCATTTT.

The chain joins TRBV20-1 to TRBJ2-7, with D perhaps matching TRBD2 (6 bases). Germline V gene sequence: CDR1 DFQATT, CDR2 SNEGSKA (reference sequence). The CDR3 has 13 amino acids. V shed 4 bases and J shed 2 bases, with 12 bases lying between them. The CDR3 loop is CSAMLASAYEQYF. CDR3 DNA: TGCAGTGCTATGCTGGCTAGCGCCTACGAGCAGTACTTC.

This sequence joins TRBV7-3 and TRBJ2-3; D is possibly TRBD2 (5 bases). CDR1 and CDR2 from the germline V gene are SGHTA and FQGTGA. This CDR3 has 13 residues. V gave up 3 bases and J gave up 3 bases, with 7 bases separating them. CDR3 coding DNA: TGTGCCAGCAGCTTTACTAGGACAGATACGCAGTATTTT. It translates to CASSFTRTDTQYF.

V and J are TRBV18 and TRBJ1-6; perhaps TRBD1 as D (5 bases). The length of the CDR3 is 13 residues. V dropped 3 bases and J dropped 6 bases, with 6 bases sitting between them. Germline V gene data show CDR1 as KGHSH and CDR2 as LQKENI. The chain's CDR3 is CASSPGTNSPLHF. CDR3 sequence (DNA): TGTGCCAGCTCACCCGGGACTAATTCACCCCTCCACTTT.

This clonotype appeared a few times. The V and J genes are TRBV5-1 and TRBJ1-4; D is ambiguous. The V gene's germline CDR1 is SGHRS and CDR2 YFSETQ. This CDR3 is 13 amino acids long. Between the trimmed V and J ends, which lost 4 bases and 8 bases, there was a span of 12 bases. CDR3 amino acids: CASSLAGEEKLFF. In DNA form, the CDR3 reads TGCGCCAGCAGCCTTGCCGGAGAAGAAAAACTGTTTTTT.

This clonotype was seen at least ten times. The chain combines TRBV18 with TRBJ1-1; D is unclear. CDR1 is KGHSH, CDR2 LQKENI, per germline. CDR3 length equals 12 residues. Trimming took off 2 bases at V and 7 bases at J, with 8 bases between the two ends. This CDR3 reads CASSPGRFEAFF. In nucleotides, the CDR3 is TGTGCCAGCTCACCAGGGAGGTTTGAAGCTTTCTTT.

This chain uses TRBV3-1 with TRBJ2-1; D gene unclear. Germline V gives CDR1 LGHDT, CDR2 YNNKEL (reference sequence). The V and J ends lost 1 base and 2 bases respectively, with 6 bases between them. This CDR3 contains 14 residues. The CDR3 coding sequence is TGTGCCAGCAGCCAAGGTTTTCCCTACAATGAGCAGTTCTTC. Encoded protein: CASSQGFPYNEQFF.

This clonotype showed up just a few times. The chain joins TRBV4-2 to TRBJ2-7, with D perhaps TRBD1 (6 bases). The V and J ends lost 0 bases and 0 bases respectively, with 9 bases between them. The V gene's germline CDR1 is LGHNA and CDR2 YNFKEQ. The CDR3 has 15 amino acids. The CDR3 sequence is CASSQEGTSSYEQYF. The CDR3 DNA is TGTGCCAGCAGCCAAGAGGGGACAAGCTCCTACGAGCAGTACTTC.

A remark on this clonotype: Just one base apart from a much larger clone, this may be a read error. This sequence joins TRBV19 and TRBJ2-3; 7 nucleotides line up with TRBD2. The CDR3 loop spans 14 amino acids. Germline-derived CDR1 and CDR2 are LNHDA and SQIVND (reference sequence). CDR3 protein: CVSRKGGYTDTQYF. CDR3 DNA sequence: TGTGTCAGTCGAAAGGGAGGGTACACAGATACGCAGTATTTT. Complete variable domain (other parts from reference TRBV19 and TRBJ2-3): DGGITQSPKYLFRKEGQNVTLSCEQNLNHDAMYWYRQDPGQGLRLIYYSQIVNDFQKGDIAEGYSVSREKKESFPLTVTSAQKNPTAFYLCVSRKGGYTDTQYFGPGTRLTVL.

V gene TRBV2 combines with J gene TRBJ2-7, with a weak D call TRBD2 (5 bases). The CDR3 length is 15 residues. V was cut by 1 base and J by 5 bases, with 15 bases left in between. Germline CDR1 and CDR2: SNHLY and FYNNEI. The CDR3 here is CASSEGGGGIDEQYF. The CDR3 DNA reads as TGTGCCAGCAGTGAAGGCGGAGGTGGGATAGACGAGCAGTACTTC.

In this sample, this clonotype turned up many times. V and J are TRBV19 and TRBJ2-1, with 11 bases matching TRBD2. There are 15 residues in the CDR3. CDR1 and CDR2 (germline): LNHDA, SQIVND (reference sequence). Unmatched junction bases numbered 7, after V lost 9 bases and J lost 3 bases. Written as DNA, the CDR3 is TGTGCCAGCGGATGGGGGACTAGCGGCTACAATGAGCAGTTCTTC. It encodes CASGWGTSGYNEQFF.

This clonotype was counted only a few times. The chain recombines TRBV7-9 with TRBJ2-7, with D maybe TRBD2 (7 bases). The V and J ends lost 5 bases and 2 bases respectively, with 16 bases between them. The germline V gene encodes CDR1 SEHNR and CDR2 FQNEAQ (reference sequence). This CDR3 region has 15 residues. CDR3 nucleotides: TGTGCCAGCAGCCCTCCGGGCGGGGGCCCCTACGAGCAGTACTTC. Amino acid sequence: CASSPPGGGPYEQYF.

For this clonotype: A junction end diverges from the germline sequence, so it may reflect a read error. In DNA form, the CDR3 reads TGTGCCAGCAGTGAAAGGGGCAGGACTGAAGTTTTCTTT. Translation: CASSERGRTEVFF. V gene TRBV2 combines with J gene TRBJ1-1; D might be TRBD1 (5 bases). The V gene's germline CDR1 is SNHLY and CDR2 FYNNEI. The CDR3 length is 13 residues.

The CDR3 sequence is CASSLGGTGDYGYTF. CDR3 in DNA: TGCGCCAGCAGCTTGGGAGGGACAGGCGACTATGGCTACACCTTC. The chain couples TRBV5-1 to TRBJ1-2; 8 nucleotides agree with TRBD1. The CDR3 totals 15 residues. J lost 3 bases, V lost 0 bases, and 4 bases had no gene match. Germline loops: CDR1 SGHRS, CDR2 YFSETQ. Filled out from reference TRBV5-1 and TRBJ1-2, the complete variable domain reads KAGVTQTPRYLIKTRGQQVTLSCSPISGHRSVSWYQQTPGQGLQFLFEYFSETQRNKGNFPGRFSGRQFSNSRSEMNVSTLELGDSALYLCASSLGGTGDYGYTFGSGTRLTVV.

V usage is TRBV28 and J usage is TRBJ2-1; D could derive from TRBD1 or TRBD2 (5 bases each). V lost 6 bases, J lost 8 bases, and 11 bases lay in between. The germline CDR1 and CDR2 sequences are MDHEN and SYDVKM. This CDR3 has 12 residues. The CDR3 DNA follows: TGTGCCAGCAGCCCCGGGACGGATGAGCAGTTCTTC. Translating it yields CASSPGTDEQFF.

This chain uses TRBV6-6 with TRBJ1-6, with D possibly being TRBD1 (6 bases). CDR1 is MNHNY, CDR2 SVGAGI, per germline (reference sequence). Trimming took off 2 bases at V and 4 bases at J, with 9 bases between the two ends. This CDR3 comprises 15 residues. CDR3 DNA sequence: TGTGCCAGCAGTTACCGACAGGAGTATAATTCACCCCTCCACTTT. Encoded protein: CASSYRQEYNSPLHF.

V gene TRBV5-1 combines with J gene TRBJ2-1, with 10 bases fitting TRBD2. Unmatched junction bases numbered 5, after V lost 1 base and J lost 4 bases. The germline V gene has CDR1 SGHRS and CDR2 YFSETQ. This CDR3 is built from 16 residues. Here the CDR3 DNA reads TGCGCCAGCAGCTTGTTAGCGGGAGGTTTGTACAATGAGCAGTTCTTC. This sequence encodes CASSLLAGGLYNEQFF.

This clonotype was recorded a few times. The rearrangement joins TRBV4-3 to TRBJ1-6, with 8 bases fitting TRBD1. The CDR3 has 16 amino acids. Germline CDR1 reads LGHNA; CDR2 reads YSLEER. V gave up 1 base and J gave up 9 bases; unmatched junction bases: 8. CDR3 bases: TGCGCCAGCAGCCAAGGGACAGGGACGGGGAGTTCACCCCTCCACTTT. Encoded protein: CASSQGTGTGSSPLHF.